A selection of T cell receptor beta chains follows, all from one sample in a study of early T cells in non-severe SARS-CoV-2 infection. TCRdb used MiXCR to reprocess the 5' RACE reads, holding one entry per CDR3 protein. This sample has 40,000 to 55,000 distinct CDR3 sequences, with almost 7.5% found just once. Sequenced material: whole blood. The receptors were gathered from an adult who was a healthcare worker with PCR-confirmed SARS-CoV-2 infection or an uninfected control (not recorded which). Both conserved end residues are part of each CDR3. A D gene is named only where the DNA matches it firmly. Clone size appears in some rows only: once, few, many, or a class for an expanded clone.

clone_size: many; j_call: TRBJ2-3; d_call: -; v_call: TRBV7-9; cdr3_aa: CASSPWGGGSTDTQYF; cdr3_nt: TGTGCCAGCAGCCCCTGGGGGGGGGGCAGCACAGATACGCAGTATTTT
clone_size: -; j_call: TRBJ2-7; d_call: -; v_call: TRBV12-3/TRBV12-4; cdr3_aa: CASSLGPGGKSYEQYF; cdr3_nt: TGTGCCAGCAGTTTAGGGCCTGGGGGGAAGTCCTACGAGCAGTACTTC
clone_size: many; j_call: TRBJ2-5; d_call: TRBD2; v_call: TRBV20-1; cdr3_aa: CSASPQHYSSGETQYF; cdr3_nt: TGCAGTGCTAGTCCACAACACTATTCTAGCGGAGAGACCCAGTACTTC
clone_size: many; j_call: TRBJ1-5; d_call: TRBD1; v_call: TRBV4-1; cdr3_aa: CASSRETGVNQPQHF; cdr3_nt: TGCGCCAGCAGTCGGGAGACAGGGGTCAATCAGCCCCAGCATTTT
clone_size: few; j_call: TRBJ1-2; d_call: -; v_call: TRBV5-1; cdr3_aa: CASSLNVLTGYTF; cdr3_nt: TGCGCCAGCAGCTTGAATGTCCTGACGGGCTACACCTTC
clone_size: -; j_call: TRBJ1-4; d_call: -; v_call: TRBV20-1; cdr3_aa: CSATFGSFNEKLFF; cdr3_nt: TGCAGTGCTACTTTCGGCAGCTTTAATGAAAAACTGTTTTTT
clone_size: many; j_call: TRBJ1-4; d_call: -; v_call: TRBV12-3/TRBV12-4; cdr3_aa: CASTYSYNEKLFF; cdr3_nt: TGTGCCAGCACTTACAGCTACAATGAAAAACTGTTTTTT
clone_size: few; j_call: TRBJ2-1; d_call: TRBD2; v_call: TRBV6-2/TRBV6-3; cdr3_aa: CASTRLANYNEQFF; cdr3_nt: TGTGCCAGCACCCGACTAGCGAATTACAATGAGCAGTTCTTC
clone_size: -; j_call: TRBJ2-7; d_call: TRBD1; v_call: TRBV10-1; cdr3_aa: CASSEPGQGTHEQYF; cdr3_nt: TGCGCCAGCAGTGAGCCCGGACAGGGGACCCACGAGCAGTACTTC
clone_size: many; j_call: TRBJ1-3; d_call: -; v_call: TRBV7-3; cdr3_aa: CASSLMGPVSGNTIYF; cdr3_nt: TGTGCCAGCAGCTTAATGGGTCCGGTCTCTGGAAACACCATATATTTT
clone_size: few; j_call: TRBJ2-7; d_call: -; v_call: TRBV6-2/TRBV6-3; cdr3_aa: CASSYSSSSYEQYF; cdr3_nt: TGTGCCAGCAGTTACTCTAGCAGCTCCTACGAGCAGTACTTC
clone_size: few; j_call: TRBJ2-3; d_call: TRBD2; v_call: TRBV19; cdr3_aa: CASSRSSGGTDTQYF; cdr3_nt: TGTGCCAGTAGTAGATCTAGCGGGGGCACAGATACGCAGTATTTT
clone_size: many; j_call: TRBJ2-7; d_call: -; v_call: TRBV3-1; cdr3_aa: CASSRGFGDSYEQYF; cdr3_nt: TGTGCCAGCAGCCGTGGCTTTGGGGATTCCTACGAGCAGTACTTC
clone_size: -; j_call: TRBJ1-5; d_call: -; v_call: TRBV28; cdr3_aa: CASSFPGGLSQPQHF; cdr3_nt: TGTGCCAGCAGTTTCCCGGGGGGTCTAAGTCAGCCCCAGCATTTT
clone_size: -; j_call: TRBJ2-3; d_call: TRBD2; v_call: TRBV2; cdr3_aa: CASSVYPTSGGEDTQYF; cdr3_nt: TGTGCCAGCAGTGTGTATCCGACTAGCGGGGGGGAAGATACGCAGTATTTT
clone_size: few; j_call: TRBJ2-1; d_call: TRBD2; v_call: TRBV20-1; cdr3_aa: CSARLAGGSRNEQFF; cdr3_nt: TGCAGTGCTAGACTAGCGGGGGGGTCGAGGAATGAGCAGTTCTTC
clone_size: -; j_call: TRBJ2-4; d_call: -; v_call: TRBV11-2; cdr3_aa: CASSFHWLAKNIQYF; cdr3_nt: TGTGCCAGCAGCTTCCACTGGTTAGCCAAAAACATTCAGTACTTC
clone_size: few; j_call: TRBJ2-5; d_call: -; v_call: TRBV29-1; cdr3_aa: CSVGGVAGETQYF; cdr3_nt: TGCAGCGTTGGTGGGGTTGCTGGAGAGACCCAGTACTTC
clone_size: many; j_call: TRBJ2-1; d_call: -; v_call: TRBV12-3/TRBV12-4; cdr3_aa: CASSLGLLKGNNEQFF; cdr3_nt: TGTGCCAGCAGTTTAGGCCTCCTGAAGGGAAACAATGAGCAGTTCTTC
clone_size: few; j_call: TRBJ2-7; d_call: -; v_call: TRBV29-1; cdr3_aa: CSVPIGGTEQYF; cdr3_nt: TGCAGCGTCCCGATCGGGGGCACCGAGCAGTACTTC
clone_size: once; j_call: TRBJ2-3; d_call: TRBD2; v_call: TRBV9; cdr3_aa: CASSPRLAGEDTQYF; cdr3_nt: TGTGCCAGCAGCCCGCGCCTAGCGGGGGAAGATACGCAGTATTTT
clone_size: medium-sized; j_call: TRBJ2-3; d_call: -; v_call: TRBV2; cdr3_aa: CASTPTGNTQYF; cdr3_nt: TGTGCCAGCACCCCCACGGGTAATACGCAGTATTTT
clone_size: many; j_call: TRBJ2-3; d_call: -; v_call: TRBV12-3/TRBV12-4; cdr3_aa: CASSFFALAGDTQYF; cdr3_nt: TGTGCCAGCAGTTTTTTCGCTCTTGCGGGGGATACGCAGTATTTT
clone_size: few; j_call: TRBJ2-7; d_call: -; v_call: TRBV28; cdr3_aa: CASSLRAILYEQYF; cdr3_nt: TGTGCCAGCAGTTTAAGGGCCATACTGTACGAGCAGTACTTC
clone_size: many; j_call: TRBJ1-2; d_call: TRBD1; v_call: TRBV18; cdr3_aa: CASKTGGYGYTF; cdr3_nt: TGTGCCAGTAAAACAGGGGGCTACGGCTACACCTTC
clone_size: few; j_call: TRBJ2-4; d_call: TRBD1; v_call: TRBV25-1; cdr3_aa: CASRGTGGGTNIQYF; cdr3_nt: TGTGCCAGCAGGGGGACAGGGGGCGGTACAAACATTCAGTACTTC
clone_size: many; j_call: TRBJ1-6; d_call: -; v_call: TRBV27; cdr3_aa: CASSFFRSTLHF; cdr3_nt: TGTGCCAGCAGTTTTTTTAGAAGCACCCTCCACTTT
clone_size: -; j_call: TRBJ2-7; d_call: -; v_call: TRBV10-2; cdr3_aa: CASSNTGHEQYF; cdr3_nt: TGCGCCAGCAGTAACACAGGGCACGAGCAGTACTTC
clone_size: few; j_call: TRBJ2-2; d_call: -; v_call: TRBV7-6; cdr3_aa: CASSSRVLTGELFF; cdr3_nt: TGTGCCAGCAGCTCACGGGTTTTGACCGGGGAGCTGTTTTTT
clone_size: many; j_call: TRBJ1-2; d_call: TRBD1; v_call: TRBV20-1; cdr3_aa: CSANRDSDGYTF; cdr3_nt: TGCAGTGCTAACCGGGACAGCGATGGCTACACCTTC
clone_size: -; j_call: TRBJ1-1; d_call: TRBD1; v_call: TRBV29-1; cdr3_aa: CTGGDRGEAFF; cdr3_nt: TGCACCGGTGGGGACAGGGGTGAAGCTTTCTTT
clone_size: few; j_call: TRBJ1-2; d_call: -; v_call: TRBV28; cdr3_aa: CASSLFLGYTF; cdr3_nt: TGTGCCAGCAGTTTATTCTTGGGCTACACCTTC
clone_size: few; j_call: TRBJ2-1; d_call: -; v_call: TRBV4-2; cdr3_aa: CASSSPSTYNEQFF; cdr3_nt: TGTGCCAGCAGCTCACCAAGTACCTACAATGAGCAGTTCTTC
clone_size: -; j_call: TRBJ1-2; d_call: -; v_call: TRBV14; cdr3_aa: CASSQAGVHGYTF; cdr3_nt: TGTGCCAGCAGCCAAGCGGGCGTCCATGGCTACACCTTC
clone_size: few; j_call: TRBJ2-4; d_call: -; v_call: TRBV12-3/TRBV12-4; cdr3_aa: CASNPHPVGKNIQYF; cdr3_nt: TGTGCCAGCAACCCTCACCCAGTTGGCAAAAACATTCAGTACTTC
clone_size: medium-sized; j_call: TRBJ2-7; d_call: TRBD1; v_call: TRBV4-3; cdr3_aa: CASSQLTGWDYEQYF; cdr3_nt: TGCGCCAGCAGCCAACTGACAGGGTGGGACTACGAGCAGTACTTC
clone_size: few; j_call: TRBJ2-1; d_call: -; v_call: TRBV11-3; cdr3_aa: CASSSLASGHEQFF; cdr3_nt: TGTGCCAGCAGCTCGTTAGCTTCGGGGCATGAGCAGTTCTTC
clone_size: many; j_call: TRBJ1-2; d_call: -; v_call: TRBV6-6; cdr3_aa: CASSYGQVGYGYTF; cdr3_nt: TGTGCCAGCAGTTACGGGCAGGTTGGCTATGGCTACACCTTC
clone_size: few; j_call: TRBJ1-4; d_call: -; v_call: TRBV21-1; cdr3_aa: CASSVDFGREKLFF; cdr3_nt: TGTGCCAGCAGCGTAGACTTCGGCCGTGAAAAACTGTTTTTT
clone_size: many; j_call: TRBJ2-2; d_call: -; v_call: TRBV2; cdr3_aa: CASSEFTGELFF; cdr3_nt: TGTGCCAGCAGTGAGTTCACCGGGGAGCTGTTTTTT
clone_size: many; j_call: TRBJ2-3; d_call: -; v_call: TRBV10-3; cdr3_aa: CAIRGSSTDTQYF; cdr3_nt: TGTGCCATCAGAGGGAGTAGCACAGATACGCAGTATTTT
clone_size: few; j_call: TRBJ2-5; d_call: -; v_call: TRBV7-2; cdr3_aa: CASSLRGGLKTQYF; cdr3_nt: TGTGCCAGCTCCCTTAGGGGGGGGTTAAAGACCCAGTACTTC
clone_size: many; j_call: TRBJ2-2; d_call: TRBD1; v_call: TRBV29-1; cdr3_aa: CSVGDRAGNTGELFF; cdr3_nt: TGCAGCGTTGGAGACAGGGCGGGGAACACCGGGGAGCTGTTTTTT
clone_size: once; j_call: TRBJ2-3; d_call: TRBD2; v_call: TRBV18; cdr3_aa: CVSSRERGPTDTQYF; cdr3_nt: TGTGTCAGCTCACGCGAGCGGGGACCCACAGATACGCAGTATTTT
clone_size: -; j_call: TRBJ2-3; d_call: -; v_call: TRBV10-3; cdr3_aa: CAISEGDTQYF; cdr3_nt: TGTGCCATCAGTGAAGGAGATACGCAGTATTTT
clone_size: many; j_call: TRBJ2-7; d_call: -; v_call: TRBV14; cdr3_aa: CASSQDVAPFSSPPYEQYF; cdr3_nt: TGTGCCAGCAGCCAAGATGTTGCCCCGTTCTCGTCACCGCCGTACGAGCAGTACTTC
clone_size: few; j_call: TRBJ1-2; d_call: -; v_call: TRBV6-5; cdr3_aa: CASSYDVLGALNYGYTF; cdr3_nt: TGTGCCAGCAGTTACGATGTTCTGGGGGCCCTGAACTATGGCTACACCTTC
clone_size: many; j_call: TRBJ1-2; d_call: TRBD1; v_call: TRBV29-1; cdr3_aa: CSGGPSQGGGYTF; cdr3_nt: TGCAGCGGCGGGCCGAGTCAGGGGGGAGGCTACACCTTC
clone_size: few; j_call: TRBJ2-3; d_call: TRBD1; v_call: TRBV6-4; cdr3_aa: CASSLRTGGPTDTQYF; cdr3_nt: TGTGCCAGCAGCCTTCGGACAGGGGGCCCCACAGATACGCAGTATTTT
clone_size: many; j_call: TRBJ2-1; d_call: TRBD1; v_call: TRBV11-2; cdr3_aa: CASSPGQGAGPYNEQFF; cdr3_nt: TGTGCCAGCAGCCCTGGACAGGGGGCCGGGCCTTACAATGAGCAGTTCTTC
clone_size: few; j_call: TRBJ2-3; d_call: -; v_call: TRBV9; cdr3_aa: CASSVEGGGADTQYF; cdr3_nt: TGTGCCAGCAGCGTAGAGGGGGGAGGTGCTGATACGCAGTATTTT
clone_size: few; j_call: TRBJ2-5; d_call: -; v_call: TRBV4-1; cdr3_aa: CASSRTSGRGLQETQYF; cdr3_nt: TGCGCCAGCAGTCGAACCTCAGGGAGGGGGCTCCAAGAGACCCAGTACTTC